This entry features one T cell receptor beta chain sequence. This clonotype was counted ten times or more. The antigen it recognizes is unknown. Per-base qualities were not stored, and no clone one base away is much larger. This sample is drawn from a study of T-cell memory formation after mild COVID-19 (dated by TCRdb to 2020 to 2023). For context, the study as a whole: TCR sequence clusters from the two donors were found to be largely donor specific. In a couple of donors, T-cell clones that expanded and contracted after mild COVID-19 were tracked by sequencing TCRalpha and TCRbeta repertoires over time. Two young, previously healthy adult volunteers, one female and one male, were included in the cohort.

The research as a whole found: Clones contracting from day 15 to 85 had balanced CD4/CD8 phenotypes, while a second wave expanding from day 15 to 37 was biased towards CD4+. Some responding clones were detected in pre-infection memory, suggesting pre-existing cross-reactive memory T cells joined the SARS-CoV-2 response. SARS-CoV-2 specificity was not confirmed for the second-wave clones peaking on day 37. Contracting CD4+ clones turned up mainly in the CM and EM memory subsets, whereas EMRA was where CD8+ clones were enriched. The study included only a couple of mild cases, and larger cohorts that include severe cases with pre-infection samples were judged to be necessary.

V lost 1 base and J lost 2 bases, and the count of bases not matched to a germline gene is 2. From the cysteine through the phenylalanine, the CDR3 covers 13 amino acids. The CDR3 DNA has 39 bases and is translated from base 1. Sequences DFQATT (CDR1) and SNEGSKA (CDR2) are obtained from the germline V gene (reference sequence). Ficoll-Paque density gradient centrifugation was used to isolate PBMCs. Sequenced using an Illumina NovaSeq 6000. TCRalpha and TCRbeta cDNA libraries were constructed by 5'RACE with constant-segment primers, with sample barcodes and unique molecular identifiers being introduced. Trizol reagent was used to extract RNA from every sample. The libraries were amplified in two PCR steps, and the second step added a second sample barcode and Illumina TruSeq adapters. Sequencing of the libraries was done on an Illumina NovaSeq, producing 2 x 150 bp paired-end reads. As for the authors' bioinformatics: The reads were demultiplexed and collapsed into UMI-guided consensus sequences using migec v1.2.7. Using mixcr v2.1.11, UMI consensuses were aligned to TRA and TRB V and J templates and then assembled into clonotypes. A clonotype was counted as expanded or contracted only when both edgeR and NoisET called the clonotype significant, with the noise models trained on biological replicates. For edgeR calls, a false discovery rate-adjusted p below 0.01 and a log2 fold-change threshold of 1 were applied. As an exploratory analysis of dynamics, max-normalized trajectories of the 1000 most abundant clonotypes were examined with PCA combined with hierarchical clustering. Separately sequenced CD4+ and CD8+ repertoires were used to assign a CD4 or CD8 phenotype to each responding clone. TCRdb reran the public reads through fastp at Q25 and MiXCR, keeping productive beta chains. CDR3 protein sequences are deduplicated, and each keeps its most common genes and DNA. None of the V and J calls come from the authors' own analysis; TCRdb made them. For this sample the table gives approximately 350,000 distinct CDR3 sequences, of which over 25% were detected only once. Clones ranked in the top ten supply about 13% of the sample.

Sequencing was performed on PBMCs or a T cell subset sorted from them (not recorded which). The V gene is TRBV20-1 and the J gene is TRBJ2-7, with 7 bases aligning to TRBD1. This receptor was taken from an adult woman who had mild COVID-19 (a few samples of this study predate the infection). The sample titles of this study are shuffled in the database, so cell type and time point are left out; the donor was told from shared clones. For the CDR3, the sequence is CSARVGTAYEQYF. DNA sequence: TGCAGTGCTAGAGTAGGGACAGCCTACGAGCAGTACTTC.